A single sample is the source of the 6 T cell receptor beta chains below, sequenced in a study of OX40 agonist ivuxolimab in advanced cancers. The assay was immunoSEQ multiplex PCR, and TCRdb's table has in-frame clones only and misses some. The table includes some 80,000 clones, 92% detected once. Sequenced here: CD4+ or CD8+ T cells sorted from blood, sampled in a trial of the OX40 agonist ivuxolimab. These receptor sequences come from an adult with an advanced solid tumor such as melanoma, head and neck, liver or kidney cancer.

The chain uses TRBV27 and TRBJ1-4, with a weak D call TRBD1 (6 bases). Germline assignment: CDR1 MNHEY and CDR2 SMNVEV (reference sequence). CDR3 length: 14 residues. Trimming left V 8 bases short and J 0 bases short, with 10 bases between. The CDR3 DNA reads TGTGCCAGCTCCAGGGGTGCAACTAATGAAAAACTGTTTTTT. It specifies CASSRGATNEKLFF.

The chain links TRBV9 to TRBJ2-7; TRBD2 agrees at 7 bases. Germline loops: CDR1 SGDLS, CDR2 YYNGEE. The CDR3 is 16 amino acids. After removal of 0 bases from V and 3 bases from J, the junction contained 9 bases not matched to a gene. Written as DNA, the CDR3 is TGTGCCAGCAGCGTAGGCTCGGGCGGGGGTTACTACGAGCAGTACTTC. As protein: CASSVGSGGGYYEQYF.

The genes are TRBV7-8 and TRBJ2-2; maybe TRBD2 (6 bases). The germline gives CDR1 SGHVS, CDR2 FQNEAQ. V was pared by 3 bases and J by 7 bases, with 15 bases between. This CDR3 is built from 15 residues. This chain's CDR3 is CASSFVGGAVGELFF. For the CDR3, the DNA is TGTGCCAGCAGCTTTGTGGGCGGGGCCGTCGGGGAGCTGTTTTTT.

This rearrangement joins TRBV2 to TRBJ1-2, with D perhaps TRBD1 (5 bases). CDR3 length: 18 residues. V lost 8 bases and J 2 bases, leaving 27 bases between the germline ends. CDR1 is SNHLY and CDR2 is FYNNEI in the germline V gene. The DNA of the CDR3 is TGTGCCAGCTGCGAGGGTCATGCGGGGGAGTCGGCAAACTATGGCTACACCTTC. Amino acid sequence: CASCEGHAGESANYGYTF.

This clone was observed once. The V gene is TRBV20-1, the J gene TRBJ2-4, with a weak D call TRBD1 (5 bases). The CDR3 is 11 residues long. The V end was cut by 5 bases, the J end by 6 bases, with 8 bases between. CDR1 DFQATT and CDR2 SNEGSKA come from the germline V gene (reference sequence). The CDR3 here is CSARDRNIQYF. The DNA of the CDR3 is TGCAGTGCTCGTGACAGAAACATTCAGTACTTC.

The chain employs TRBV7-8 and TRBJ2-7; 7 positions match TRBD1. Germline V gene data show CDR1 as SGHVS and CDR2 as FQNEAQ. The CDR3 has 16 residues. Germline trimming cut 1 base from V and 0 bases from J; bases unmatched to any gene: 6. DNA of the CDR3: TGTGCCAGCAGCTTAGTAGGGACAGATGGCTCCTACGAGCAGTACTTC. This encodes CASSLVGTDGSYEQYF.